This TCR beta chain was captured in a study of identical twins. Overall study findings and caveats: There is a chance that invariant MAIT and iNKT cells partially muddied zero-insertion analyses. Rather than following the same donors, the conclusions depended on cross-sectional statistical analysis. Beta out-of-frame sequences showed weaker excess twin sharing.

This clonotype was seen a few times. Its antigen remains unidentified. Healthy Caucasians were all of the donors. TCRdb reprocessed the 5' RACE reads via MiXCR and lists one record per CDR3 protein. The repertoire consists of 210,000 or so distinct CDR3 sequences, with 7.5% occurring once and the leading ten covering less than 2%. Germline V gene sequence: CDR1 SGHRS, CDR2 YFSETQ. V was clipped by 2 bases and J by 4 bases, with 10 bases between them. The CDR3 extends over 14 amino acids. These data also featured in a second study, about yellow fever vaccine responses in identical twins.

The chain carries TRBV5-1 and TRBJ1-5, with TRBD1 as a possible D gene (5 bases). The sequenced material came from memory (CD45RO+) T cells sorted from blood. The sequence was collected from a woman between 18 and 30 years old in good health. CDR3 DNA sequence: TGCGCCAGCAGCTTAAAACCAGGGAATCAGCCCCAGCATTTT. The encoded protein is CASSLKPGNQPQHF. Full variable domain (outside the CDR3, taken from reference TRBV5-1 and TRBJ1-5): KAGVTQTPRYLIKTRGQQVTLSCSPISGHRSVSWYQQTPGQGLQFLFEYFSETQRNKGNFPGRFSGRQFSNSRSEMNVSTLELGDSALYLCASSLKPGNQPQHFGDGTRLSIL.